This TCR beta chain was sequenced during a study of Graves' ophthalmopathy and Graves' hyperthyroidism. RNA transcripts served as template for amplifying TCR beta CDR3 sequences. First-round RT-PCR employed HTBI primers, with a second-round multiplex PCR after it. TCRdb re-derived calls from the multiplex PCR reads in MiXCR, one entry per CDR3 protein. This table has around 600,000 distinct CDR3 sequences, about 38% appearing once. A remark on this clonotype: Its antigen is still unknown.

The starting material, 10 ml of fresh peripheral blood, provided the PBMCs. Study-level points and caveats: The study's model predicted ophthalmopathy progression at 65% to 71% sensitivity and approximately 72% specificity.

The CDR3 consists of 14 residues. CDR1 is ENHRY, CDR2 SYGVKD, per germline. V dropped 3 bases and J dropped 2 bases, with 11 bases sitting between them. V is TRBV10-3 and J is TRBJ2-7; D remains unclear. Input material: peripheral blood. The TCR sequence derives from an adult man with Graves' ophthalmopathy. CDR3 sequence reads: CAISESSGPYEQYF. The CDR3 DNA is TGTGCCATCAGTGAAAGCAGTGGCCCCTACGAGCAGTACTTC.